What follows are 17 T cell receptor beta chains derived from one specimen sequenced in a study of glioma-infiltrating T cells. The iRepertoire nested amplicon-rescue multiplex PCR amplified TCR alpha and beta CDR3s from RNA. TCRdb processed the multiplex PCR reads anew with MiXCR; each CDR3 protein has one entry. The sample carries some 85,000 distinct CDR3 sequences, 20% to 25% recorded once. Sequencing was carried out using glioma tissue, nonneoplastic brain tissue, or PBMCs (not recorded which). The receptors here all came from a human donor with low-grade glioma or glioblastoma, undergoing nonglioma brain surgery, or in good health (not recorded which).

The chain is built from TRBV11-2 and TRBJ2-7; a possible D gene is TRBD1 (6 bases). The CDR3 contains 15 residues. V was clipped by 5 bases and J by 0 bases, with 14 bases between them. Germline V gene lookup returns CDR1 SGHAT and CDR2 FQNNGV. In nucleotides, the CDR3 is TGTGCCAGCAGCCCCGGCGGACAGCTCTCCTACGAGCAGTACTTC. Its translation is CASSPGGQLSYEQYF.

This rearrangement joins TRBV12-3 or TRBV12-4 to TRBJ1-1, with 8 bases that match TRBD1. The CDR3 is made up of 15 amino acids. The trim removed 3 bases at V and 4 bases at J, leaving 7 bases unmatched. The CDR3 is CASSFPQGARTEAFF. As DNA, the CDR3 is TGTGCCAGCAGTTTTCCTCAGGGGGCGCGCACTGAAGCTTTCTTT.

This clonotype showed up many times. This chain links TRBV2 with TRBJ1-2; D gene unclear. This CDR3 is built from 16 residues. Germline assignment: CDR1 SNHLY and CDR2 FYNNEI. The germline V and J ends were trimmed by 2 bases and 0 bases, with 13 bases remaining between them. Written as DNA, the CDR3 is TGTGCCAGCAGTGAAAACCCGAGACTTGCTAACTATGGCTACACCTTC. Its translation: CASSENPRLANYGYTF.

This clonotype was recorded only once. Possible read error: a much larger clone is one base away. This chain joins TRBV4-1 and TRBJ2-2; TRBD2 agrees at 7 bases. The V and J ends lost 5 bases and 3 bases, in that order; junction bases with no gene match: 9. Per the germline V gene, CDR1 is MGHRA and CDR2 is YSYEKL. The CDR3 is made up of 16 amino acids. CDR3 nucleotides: TGCGCCAGCAGCAAAACATTGGGAGGGTACACCGGGGAGCTGTTTTTT. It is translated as CASSKTLGGYTGELFF.

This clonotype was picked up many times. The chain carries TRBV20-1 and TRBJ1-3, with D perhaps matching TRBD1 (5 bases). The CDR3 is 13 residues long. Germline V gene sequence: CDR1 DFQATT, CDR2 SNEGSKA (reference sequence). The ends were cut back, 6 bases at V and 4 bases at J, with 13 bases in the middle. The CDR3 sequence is CSAPLGGGNTIYF. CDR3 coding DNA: TGCAGTGCCCCCCTGGGGGGGGGAAACACCATATATTTT.

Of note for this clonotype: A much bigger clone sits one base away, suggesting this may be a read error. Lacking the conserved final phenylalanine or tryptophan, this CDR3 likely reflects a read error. DNA for the CDR3: TGCAGTGCTAGAATCTCCGCGGGAGGATTCAATCAGCCCCAGCATCTT. Amino acid sequence: CSARISAGGFNQPQHL. V is TRBV20-1 and J is TRBJ1-5; D is uncertain. The CDR3 contains 16 residues. Trimming removed 2 bases from V and 3 bases from J, with 17 bases in between. Germline V gene lookup returns CDR1 DFQATT and CDR2 SNEGSKA (reference sequence).

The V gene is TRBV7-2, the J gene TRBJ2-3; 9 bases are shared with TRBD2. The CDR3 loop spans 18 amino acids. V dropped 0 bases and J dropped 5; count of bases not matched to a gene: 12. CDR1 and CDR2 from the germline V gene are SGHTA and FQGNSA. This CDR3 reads CASSLAGVGGGVRDTQYF. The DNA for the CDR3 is TGTGCCAGCAGCTTAGCGGGCGTCGGCGGGGGGGTACGAGATACGCAGTATTTT.

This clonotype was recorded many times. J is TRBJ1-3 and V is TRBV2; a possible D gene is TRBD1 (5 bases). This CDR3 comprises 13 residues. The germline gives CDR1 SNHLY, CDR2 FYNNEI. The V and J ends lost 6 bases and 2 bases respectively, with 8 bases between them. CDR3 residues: CASRRGAGNTIYF. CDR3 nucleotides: TGTGCCAGCAGGCGAGGGGCTGGAAACACCATATATTTT.

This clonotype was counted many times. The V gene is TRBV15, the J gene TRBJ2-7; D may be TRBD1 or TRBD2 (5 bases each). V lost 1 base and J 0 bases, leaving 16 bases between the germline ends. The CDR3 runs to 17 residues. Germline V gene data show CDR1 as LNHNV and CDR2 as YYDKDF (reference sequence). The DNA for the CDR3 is TGTGCCACCAGCAGAGCCTTTCGGGACGGTAGCTCCTACGAGCAGTACTTC. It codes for CATSRAFRDGSSYEQYF.

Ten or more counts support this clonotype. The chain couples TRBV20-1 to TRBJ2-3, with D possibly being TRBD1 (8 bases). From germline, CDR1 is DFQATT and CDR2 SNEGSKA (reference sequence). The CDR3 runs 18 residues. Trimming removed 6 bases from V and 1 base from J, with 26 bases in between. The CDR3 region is CSADRESRRERGTDTQYF. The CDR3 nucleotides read TGCAGTGCGGACAGGGAGTCTAGGCGGGAGCGAGGCACAGATACGCAGTATTTT.

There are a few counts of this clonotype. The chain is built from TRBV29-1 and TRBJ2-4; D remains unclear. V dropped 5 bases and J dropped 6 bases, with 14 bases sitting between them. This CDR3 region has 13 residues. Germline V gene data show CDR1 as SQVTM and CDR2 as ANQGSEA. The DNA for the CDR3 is TGCAGCGTTCGGCCGACCAGTGGAAACATTCAGTACTTC. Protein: CSVRPTSGNIQYF. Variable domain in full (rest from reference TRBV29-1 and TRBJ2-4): SAVISQKPSRDICQRGTSLTIQCQVDSQVTMMFWYRQQPGQSLTLIATANQGSEATYESGFVIDKFPISRPNLTFSTLTVSNMSPEDSSIYLCSVRPTSGNIQYFGAGTRLSVL.

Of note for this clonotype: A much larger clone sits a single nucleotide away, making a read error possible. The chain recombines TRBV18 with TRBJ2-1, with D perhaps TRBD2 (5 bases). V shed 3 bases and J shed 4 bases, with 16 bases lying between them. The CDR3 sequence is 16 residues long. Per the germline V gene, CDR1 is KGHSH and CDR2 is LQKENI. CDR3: CASSPYSRRGYNEQFF. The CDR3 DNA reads TGTGCCAGCTCACCGTACAGTCGACGCGGGTACAATGAGCAGTTCTTC.

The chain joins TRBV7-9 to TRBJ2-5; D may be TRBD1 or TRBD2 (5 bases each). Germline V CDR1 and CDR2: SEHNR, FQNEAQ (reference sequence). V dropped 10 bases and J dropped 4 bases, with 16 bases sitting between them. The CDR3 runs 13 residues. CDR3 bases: TGTGCCAACAGTGCCGGGGCCGTAGAGACCCAGTACTTC. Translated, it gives CANSAGAVETQYF.

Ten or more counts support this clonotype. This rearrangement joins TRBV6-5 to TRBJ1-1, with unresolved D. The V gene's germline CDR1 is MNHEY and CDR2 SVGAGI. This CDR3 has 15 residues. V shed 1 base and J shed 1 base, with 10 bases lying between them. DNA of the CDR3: TGTGCCAGCAGTTACTTTCACGCAGGGAACACTGAAGCTTTCTTT. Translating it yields CASSYFHAGNTEAFF.

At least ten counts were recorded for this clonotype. As DNA, the CDR3 is TGTGCCAGCAGTTACTCGTACAGAAATCAGCCCCAGCATTTT. The encoded protein is CASSYSYRNQPQHF. The chain employs TRBV6-2 or TRBV6-3 and TRBJ1-5, with D unclear. Trimming shortened V by 0 bases and J by 4 bases, and 7 bases separated the two germline ends. The CDR3 totals 14 residues. Germline V lookup: CDR1 MNHEY, CDR2 SVGEGT.

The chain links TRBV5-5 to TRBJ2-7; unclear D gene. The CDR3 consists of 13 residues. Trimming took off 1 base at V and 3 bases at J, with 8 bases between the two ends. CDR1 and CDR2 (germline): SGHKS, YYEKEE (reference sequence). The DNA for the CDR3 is TGTGCCAGCAGCTTGTCAGCGCTCTACGAGCAGTACTTC. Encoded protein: CASSLSALYEQYF.

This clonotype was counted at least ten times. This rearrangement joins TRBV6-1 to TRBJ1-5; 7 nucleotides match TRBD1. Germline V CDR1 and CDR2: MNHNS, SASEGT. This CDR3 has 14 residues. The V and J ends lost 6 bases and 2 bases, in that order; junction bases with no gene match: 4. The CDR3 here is CASRAGGGNQPQHF. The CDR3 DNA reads TGTGCCAGCAGGGCAGGGGGTGGCAATCAGCCCCAGCATTTT.